The 8 T cell receptor beta chains given below trace back to one sample, sequenced in a study of blood T cell repertoires in COVID-19. Assay: immunoSEQ multiplex PCR; the TCRdb copy retains only in-frame clones and omits some. Of 110,000 to 150,000 clones detected, about 77% appear once; the ten largest clones hold about 4%. Sequencing input: peripheral blood. The receptors derive from a man aged 55 to 70 with acute or convalescent COVID-19.

This chain connects TRBV10-1 to TRBJ1-1; D remains unclear. The V end lost 6 bases, the J end lost 2 bases, and 4 bases lay between the germline ends. The CDR3 runs 11 residues. The germline gives CDR1 WNHNN, CDR2 SYGVQD (reference sequence). CDR3 DNA sequence: TGCGCCAGCAGATCAAACACTGAAGCTTTCTTT. Its translation is CASRSNTEAFF.

This chain connects TRBV10-3 to TRBJ2-7, with D possibly matching TRBD2 (5 bases). The CDR3 runs 12 residues. V lost 2 bases, J lost 4 bases, and 6 bases lay in between. Germline lookup yields CDR1 ENHRY and CDR2 SYGVKD. The CDR3 DNA follows: TGTGCCATCAGTGAGGGGAGTTACGAGCAGTACTTC. Protein sequence: CAISEGSYEQYF.

The rearrangement joins TRBV6-4 to TRBJ2-7; 12 nucleotides line up with TRBD2. The CDR3 totals 14 residues. Germline-derived CDR1 and CDR2 are MRHNA and SNTAGT. V lost 4 bases, J lost 5 bases, and 3 bases stayed unmatched. The CDR3 nucleotides are TGTGCCAGCAGTGGACTAGCGGGAGCCCACGAGCAGTACTTC. It specifies CASSGLAGAHEQYF.

The V and J genes are TRBV2 and TRBJ2-4, with 9 bases that match TRBD1. CDR1 is SNHLY, CDR2 FYNNEI, per germline. The junction had 3 bases not matched to a gene; V was cut back by 8 bases and J by 1 base. This CDR3 has 14 residues. The CDR3: CASGGQGAKNIQYF. DNA for the CDR3: TGTGCCAGCGGCGGACAGGGGGCCAAAAACATTCAGTACTTC. The whole variable domain, remainder taken from reference TRBV2 and TRBJ2-4, is EPEVTQTPSHQVTQMGQEVILRCVPISNHLYFYWYRQILGQKVEFLVSFYNNEISEKSEIFDDQFSVERPDGSNFTLKIRSTKLEDSAMYFCASGGQGAKNIQYFGAGTRLSVL.

V is TRBV7-8 and J is TRBJ1-4; a possible D gene is TRBD1 (6 bases). The V gene's germline CDR1 is SGHVS and CDR2 FQNEAQ. Trimming removed 2 bases at V and 5 bases at J, with 9 bases between. The CDR3 spans 14 residues. The CDR3 spells CASSLRTVNEKLFF. The CDR3 bases are TGTGCCAGCAGCTTAAGGACAGTCAATGAAAAACTGTTTTTT. Full variable domain (outside the CDR3, taken from reference TRBV7-8 and TRBJ1-4): GAGVSQSPRYKVAKRGQDVALRCDPISGHVSLFWYQQALGQGPEFLTYFQNEAQLDKSGLPSDRFFAERPEGSVSTLKIQRTQQEDSAVYLCASSLRTVNEKLFFGSGTQLSVL.

CDR3 amino acids: CASSPGWSSPHLFF. As DNA, the CDR3 is TGCGCCAGCAGCCCCGGGTGGAGCTCTCCTCACTTGTTCTTC. The chain carries TRBV4-1 and TRBJ2-1; no clear D. This CDR3 region has 14 residues. V dropped 4 bases and J dropped 15 bases, with 22 bases sitting between them. CDR1 and CDR2 (germline): MGHRA, YSYEKL.

The chain carries TRBV7-6 and TRBJ1-5; 7 bases are a match to TRBD1. This CDR3 is 15 amino acids long. Trimming took 5 bases from V and 0 from J; bases not matched to a gene: 4. Germline lookup yields CDR1 SGHVS and CDR2 FNYEAQ. CDR3 loop: CASSAGTDSNQPQHF. CDR3 nucleotides: TGTGCCAGCAGCGCAGGGACAGATAGCAATCAGCCCCAGCATTTT.

V and J are TRBV5-1 and TRBJ2-7, with D perhaps matching TRBD1 (5 bases). Trimming removed 2 bases at V and 2 bases at J, with 26 bases between. The CDR3 runs to 19 residues. CDR1 is SGHRS, CDR2 YFSETQ, per germline. CDR3 nucleotide sequence: TGCGCCAGCAGCTTCGGTTCCCTTGATCCCAGGGTTTTGACCTACGAGCAGTACTTC. It specifies CASSFGSLDPRVLTYEQYF. The complete variable domain, with remaining parts taken from reference TRBV5-1 and TRBJ2-7, reads KAGVTQTPRYLIKTRGQQVTLSCSPISGHRSVSWYQQTPGQGLQFLFEYFSETQRNKGNFPGRFSGRQFSNSRSEMNVSTLELGDSALYLCASSFGSLDPRVLTYEQYFGPGTRLTVT.